These 10 T cell receptor beta chains originate from one sample sequenced in a study of blood T cell repertoires in COVID-19. Profiled with immunoSEQ multiplex PCR; TCRdb holds only in-frame clones, not every one. The profile shows more than 300,000 clones, 90% of them singletons. The sequencing sample was made of peripheral blood. These receptor sequences come from a woman aged 35 to 49 with COVID-19, enrolled during active disease.

V usage is TRBV7-2 and J usage is TRBJ2-7, with 7 nucleotides matching TRBD2. V lost 3 bases and J lost 0; bases outside the gene matches: 8. CDR1 is SGHTA and CDR2 is FQGNSA in the germline V gene. CDR3 size: 16 residues. This chain's CDR3 is CASSLESGASSYEQYF. The DNA for the CDR3 is TGTGCCAGCAGCTTGGAGAGCGGGGCGAGCTCCTACGAGCAGTACTTC.

This clone was counted a few times. The chain couples TRBV19 to TRBJ2-7; TRBD1 might be the D (5 bases). This CDR3 comprises 13 residues. Trimming pared 1 base from V and 4 bases from J, leaving 8 bases between. Germline V CDR1 and CDR2: LNHDA, SQIVND (reference sequence). The CDR3 sequence: CASSIVDSYEQYF. Written as DNA, the CDR3 is TGTGCCAGTAGTATAGTCGACAGTTACGAGCAGTACTTC.

The rearrangement joins TRBV7-2 to TRBJ2-7; 7 bases align to TRBD2. The J segment lost 4 bases and the V segment lost 7 bases, leaving 7 bases of the junction unmatched. The CDR3 runs 13 residues. Germline CDR1 and CDR2: SGHTA and FQGNSA. The CDR3 spells CASTPQRGYEQYF. CDR3 nucleotides: TGTGCCAGCACCCCCCAGCGGGGTTACGAGCAGTACTTC.

V usage is TRBV10-3 and J usage is TRBJ2-5; a weak D match, TRBD1 (5 bases). V was cut by 4 bases and J by 1 base, with 7 bases left in between. Germline CDR1 is ENHRY and CDR2 is SYGVKD. The CDR3 totals 13 residues. The DNA for the CDR3 is TGTGCCATCAGTGCCAGGGCCCAAGAGACCCAGTACTTC. Protein sequence: CAISARAQETQYF.

The chain recombines TRBV5-1 with TRBJ2-2; D might be TRBD1 (5 bases). CDR1 and CDR2 from the germline V gene are SGHRS and YFSETQ. The CDR3 consists of 16 residues. Trimming took 0 bases from V and 5 from J, leaving 14 bases between them. The CDR3 reads CASSLVPGMKTGELFF. DNA of the CDR3: TGCGCCAGCAGCTTGGTTCCAGGGATGAAGACCGGGGAGCTGTTTTTT.

The V and J genes are TRBV5-5 and TRBJ2-3; D might be TRBD1 (6 bases). Trimming took 2 bases from V and 4 from J, leaving 8 bases between them. The CDR3 totals 13 residues. Per germline, CDR1 SGHKS and CDR2 YYEKEE (reference sequence). The CDR3 is CASSLQGADTQYF. CDR3 nucleotides: TGTGCCAGCAGCTTACAGGGTGCAGATACGCAGTATTTT.

This clone was detected only once. The V gene is TRBV29-1, the J gene TRBJ2-3; D gene ambiguous. The CDR3 loop spans 14 amino acids. The germline CDR1 and CDR2 sequences are SQVTM and ANQGSEA. Trimming removed 4 bases at V and 0 bases at J, with 11 bases between. This CDR3 is CSVGGLTSTDTQYF. CDR3 DNA sequence: TGCAGCGTTGGTGGGTTGACTAGCACAGATACGCAGTATTTT.

The table lists this clone with a count of one. A read error may produce the germline difference seen at one junction end. This rearrangement joins TRBV3-1 (or the pseudogene TRBV3-2) to TRBJ2-3; TRBD2 might be the D (5 bases). CDR1 and CDR2 (germline): LGHDT, YNNKEL (reference sequence). This CDR3 comprises 16 residues. CDR3 protein: CASSQECVLGRDMQYF. DNA of the CDR3: TGTGCCAGCAGCCAAGAATGCGTACTAGGCAGAGATATGCAGTATTTT.

The genes are TRBV7-6 and TRBJ2-7; D possibly corresponds to TRBD2 (6 bases). This CDR3 is built from 15 residues. The germline V gene has CDR1 SGHVS and CDR2 FNYEAQ. V lost 2 bases, J lost 2 bases, and 13 bases lay in between. The CDR3 nucleotides are TGTGCCAGCAGCTTATCAGGCGGAGGGGCCTACGAGCAGTACTTC. As protein: CASSLSGGGAYEQYF.

The rearrangement links TRBV19 to TRBJ1-3, with a possible D match to TRBD1 (5 bases). The CDR3 is made up of 17 amino acids. The germline gives CDR1 LNHDA, CDR2 SQIVND (reference sequence). With 5 bases removed from V and 0 bases from J, the gap between germline ends came to 17 bases. The CDR3, as DNA: TGTGCCAGTAGTGGGTCCGGGTTCGGGGGCTCTGGAAACACCATATATTTT. Amino acid sequence: CASSGSGFGGSGNTIYF.